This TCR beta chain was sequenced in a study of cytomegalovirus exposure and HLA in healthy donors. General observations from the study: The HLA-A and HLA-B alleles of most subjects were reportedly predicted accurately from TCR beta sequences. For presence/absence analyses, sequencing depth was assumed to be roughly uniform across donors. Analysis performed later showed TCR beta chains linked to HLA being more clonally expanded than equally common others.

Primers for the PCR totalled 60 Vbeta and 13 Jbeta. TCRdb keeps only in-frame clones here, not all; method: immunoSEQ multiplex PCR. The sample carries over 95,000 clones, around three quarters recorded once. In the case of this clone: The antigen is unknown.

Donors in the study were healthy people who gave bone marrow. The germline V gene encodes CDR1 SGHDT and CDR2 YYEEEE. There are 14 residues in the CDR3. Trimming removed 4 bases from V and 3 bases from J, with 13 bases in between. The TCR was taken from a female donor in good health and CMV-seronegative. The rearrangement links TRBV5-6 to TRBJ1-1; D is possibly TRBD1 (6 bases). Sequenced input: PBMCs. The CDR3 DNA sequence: TGTGCCAGCAGCAATACAGGGTATGACACTGAAGCTTTCTTT. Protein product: CASSNTGYDTEAFF. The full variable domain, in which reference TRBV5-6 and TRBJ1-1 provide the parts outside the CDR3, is DAGVTQSPTHLIKTRGQQVTLRCSPKSGHDTVSWYQQALGQGPQFIFQYYEEEERQRGNFPDRFSGHQFPNYSSELNVNALLLGDSALYLCASSNTGYDTEAFFGQGTRLTVV.